The entry below gives a single T cell receptor (beta chain) sequence along with its context. The target of this receptor is not known. Qualities for individual bases were not recorded, and no much larger clone is one base off. The CDR3 runs 15 residues from the cysteine to the phenylalanine. The CDR3 DNA has 45 bases and is translated from base 1. Trimming takes 0 bases off V and 4 bases off J; junction bases not matched to a gene: 5. According to the germline V gene, CDR1 reads SGHRS and CDR2 reads YFSETQ. Every patient had bone marrow sampled at the time of active disease. Isolation of bone marrow mononuclear cells was performed by Ficoll-Hypaque density gradient centrifugation. To remove myeloma plasma cells, the cells were labeled with CD138 magnetic microbeads on a MACS separator, and CD138-negative cells were then collected by negative selection. Flow cytometry on an Attune NxT with CD138 antibodies was used to check the purity of the isolated cells. TRIzol reagent was used to extract total RNA, which was then quantified with a NanoDrop spectrophotometer. For each patient, paired RNA-seq and IR-seq were run on the CD138-negative bone marrow sample from that patient.

TCR libraries were constructed from roughly 380 ng RNA using the Immunoverse kit, and molecular barcoded adaptors covering alpha/delta and beta/gamma chains were employed. The same RNA used for transcriptome sequencing was used for TCR library preparation. Sequencing of TCR libraries was carried out on an Illumina HiSeq 4000 with 2 x 150 cycles. Processing in the source paper ran as follows. TCR reads were aligned to human V, D, J and C references and assembled into CDR3 clonotypes with MiXCR, including quality filtering and error correction. The tcR package in R was used to analyze clonotype counts and gene usage diversity. For inspection of raw mapping reads, RNA-seq reads were mapped by STAR aligner version 2.5.3a onto GRCh37 of the human genome. To test how sequencing depth affects detected clonotypes, IR-seq fastq files were randomly downsampled with Seqtk 1.3. The public reads were quality trimmed at Q25 with fastp and then assembled into clones with MiXCR by TCRdb, keeping productive beta chains. Merged by CDR3 protein, the rows form single entries marked with the most common genes and DNA. The V and J calls and clone size are TCRdb's, not the authors'. The table for this sample lists some 20,000 distinct CDR3 sequences; less than 25% of them were counted only once. In total, the top ten clones hold 24% of the sample.

The sample is drawn from a study of read filtering for tumor transcriptome and immune sequencing (dated by TCRdb to the early 2020s). A note on the overall study: The cohort had 17 male and roughly 14 female patients with a mean age of roughly 62 years, ranging from roughly 47 to 85. After DNase treatment, whole-transcriptome libraries were prepared using the TruSeq RNA Access Library Prep Kit. Using the same bone marrow samples, the study compared TCR repertoires obtained by targeted immune repertoire sequencing with those obtained by bulk whole-transcriptome sequencing. A main aim was a read-filtering strategy for immune repertoire data, specifically whether clonotypes supported by a single read should be removed. By revised international staging, about 8 patients were R-ISS I, under 20 were R-ISS II and over 5 were R-ISS III. Per sample, about 4.05 to 10.27 million TCR-region mapped reads were obtained with IR-seq, compared with only about 80 to 1273 with RNA-seq.

The paper as a whole reports these results and caveats: The correlation between IR-seq and RNA-seq shared clonotype proportions rose when single-read clonotypes were removed. The sorted CD138-negative fraction was a mixed bone marrow immune population, not purified T cells. Compared with RNA-seq, IR-seq captured clonotypes at much greater depth and more reliably, and a smaller IR-seq throughput was enough to identify most of the shared clonotypes. In IR-seq, single-read clonotypes were roughly 82% of clonotypes but around 3.2% of total reads; in RNA-seq they were roughly 72% of clonotypes and 35% to 55% of reads.

Input material: a population of CD138-negative cells sorted from bone marrow. The cell subset or site label, as the study defines it: bone marrow mononuclear cells depleted of CD138+ plasma/myeloma cells by negative magnetic selection. This receptor was taken from a donor at least 40 years old with multiple myeloma. Recombination linked TRBV5-1 to TRBJ2-7, and 9 junction bases match TRBD2. The nucleotide sequence is given as TGCGCCAGCAGCTTGGTTGGTAGCGGGAGTTACGAGCAGTACTTC. It is translated as CASSLVGSGSYEQYF.